This T cell receptor (beta chain) is drawn from a study of Ad26.COV2.S vaccination and SARS-CoV-2 variants. The wider study: COV1001, an Ad26.COV2.S trial, supplied this vaccine-arm donor. Donor got 5x10^10 or 1x10^11 viral particles of Ad26.COV2.S. General study results and limits: Possible underestimation of total T cell responses by the TCR breadth and depth analyses was noted. Substantial breadth was reported for post-vaccination spike-specific CD8+ and CD4+ T cells.

Worth noting for this clone: Its antigen is currently unknown.

As to treatment: some 19 received Ad26.COV2.S at low or high dose, single or two shots; roughly five received placebo; per-sample allocation not given. Collection of samples fell on day 63 after the first vaccine or placebo injection. V was clipped by 5 bases and J by 12 bases; unmatched bases: 9. This CDR3 comprises 13 residues. Per germline, CDR1 SGHAT and CDR2 FQNNGV. The repertoire was sequenced with immunoSEQ multiplex PCR; TCRdb's copy has only in-frame clones and lacks some. This table holds about 390,000 clones, around 92% found once. The source of this sequence is a person aged 18 to 59 who received the Ad26.COV2.S COVID-19 vaccine or a placebo. The chain is built from TRBV11-2 and TRBJ2-1; 8 bases fit TRBD1. The material was peripheral blood, obtained in a trial of Ad26.COV2.S vaccine versus placebo. DNA of the CDR3: TGTGCCAGCAGCGTAGGACAGGGACTCTGGCAGTTCTTC. As protein: CASSVGQGLWQFF.